This entry is about one T cell receptor (beta chain). What it recognizes is unknown. Primers: 60 Vbeta forward and 13 Jbeta reverse. The protocol was immunoSEQ multiplex PCR, while the TCRdb copy is restricted to in-frame clones and leaves out a portion. The repertoire includes about 97,000 clones, less than 80% of them detected once, and over 3.5% sits in the top ten. This entry belongs to a study of cytomegalovirus exposure and HLA in healthy donors. Background on the study: T cells numbering about 200 million yielded some 110 million unique TCR beta sequences in an earlier analysis.

Whole-study findings and limits: Later, TCR association rates were found to vary by HLA locus, highest for DRB1 and lowest for HLA-C. Most of the TCR beta V segments (in an earlier analysis) were productive either about 87% or about 30% of the time. It was taken for granted in presence/absence analyses that sequencing depth across donors was roughly uniform.

This CDR3 has 15 residues. Germline CDR1 is KGHSH and CDR2 is LQKENI. The V and J ends lost 5 bases and 3 bases, in that order; junction bases with no gene match: 7. J is TRBJ1-3 and V is TRBV18; 7 nucleotides agree with TRBD1. Material: PBMCs. The origin of this receptor is a man in his forties in good health and CMV-seronegative. CDR3 sequence (DNA): TGTGCCAGCTCATCTCTGGGACAGCTTGGAAACACCATATATTTT. Encoded protein: CASSSLGQLGNTIYF. Supplemented by reference TRBV18 and TRBJ1-3, the full variable domain reads NAGVMQNPRHLVRRRGQEARLRCSPMKGHSHVYWYRQLPEEGLKFMVYLQKENIIDESGMPKERFSAEFPKEGPSILRIQQVVRGDSAAYFCASSSLGQLGNTIYFGEGSWLTVV.